Listed below are T cell receptor beta chains from one sample, sequenced in a study of cytomegalovirus exposure and HLA in healthy donors. Sequencing was performed with immunoSEQ multiplex PCR; in TCRdb, only in-frame clones are kept and a portion is missing. This table holds around 160,000 clones, over 75% found once. Sample: PBMCs. The receptors originated from a man between 18 and 29 years old in good health and CMV-seropositive. CDR3s include the opening cysteine and the closing phenylalanine or tryptophan. D genes are given only for firm matches. Part of the rows lack a size; the others show once, few, many or a class for expanded clones.

abundance: NA
d_gene: NA
j_gene: TRBJ1-2
v_gene: TRBV21-1
CDR3aa: CAFGQGGYGYTF
CDR3nt: TGTGCCTTCGGGCAGGGAGGTTATGGCTACACCTTC

abundance: NA
d_gene: TRBD2
j_gene: TRBJ2-1
v_gene: TRBV7-9
CDR3aa: CASSVNSGGDEQFF
CDR3nt: TGTGCCAGCAGTGTTAATAGCGGGGGCGATGAGCAGTTCTTC

abundance: once
d_gene: TRBD2
j_gene: TRBJ2-5
v_gene: TRBV7-3
CDR3aa: CASSSGLAGAEGGTQYF
CDR3nt: TGTGCCAGCAGCTCGGGACTAGCGGGGGCCGAAGGGGGGACCCAGTACTTC

abundance: NA
d_gene: NA
j_gene: TRBJ1-4
v_gene: TRBV7-9
CDR3aa: CASSLSGGIGQKLFF
CDR3nt: TGTGCCAGCAGCTTATCGGGGGGTATAGGGCAAAAACTGTTTTTT

abundance: NA
d_gene: TRBD1
j_gene: TRBJ1-5
v_gene: TRBV10-3
CDR3aa: CAISELGTGFQPQHF
CDR3nt: TGTGCCATCAGTGAGTTAGGGACAGGGTTTCAGCCCCAGCATTTT

abundance: NA
d_gene: TRBD2
j_gene: TRBJ2-1
v_gene: TRBV15
CDR3aa: CATSRAPLASGGADRFF
CDR3nt: TGTGCCACCAGCAGAGCCCCCTTGGCTAGCGGGGGGGCCGATAGGTTCTTC

abundance: NA
d_gene: NA
j_gene: TRBJ1-1
v_gene: TRBV20-1
CDR3aa: CSAPTGLTAFF
CDR3nt: TGCAGTGCCCCAACGGGACTGACGGCTTTCTTT

abundance: few
d_gene: NA
j_gene: TRBJ1-5
v_gene: TRBV6-5
CDR3aa: CASSYGPGGQPQHF
CDR3nt: TGTGCCAGCAGTTACGGGCCGGGGGGTCAGCCCCAGCATTTT

abundance: NA
d_gene: TRBD1
j_gene: TRBJ1-2
v_gene: TRBV7-2
CDR3aa: CASSPNTGQGIGYTF
CDR3nt: TGTGCCAGCAGCCCCAATACGGGACAGGGCATTGGCTACACCTTC

abundance: NA
d_gene: NA
j_gene: TRBJ1-2
v_gene: TRBV5-4
CDR3aa: CASSLETGFYGYTF
CDR3nt: TGTGCCAGCAGCTTGGAGACAGGCTTCTATGGCTACACCTTC

abundance: NA
d_gene: TRBD1
j_gene: TRBJ2-1
v_gene: TRBV18
CDR3aa: CASSRDRGRNEQFF
CDR3nt: TGTGCCAGCTCACGGGACAGGGGGCGTAATGAGCAGTTCTTC

abundance: NA
d_gene: NA
j_gene: TRBJ2-7
v_gene: TRBV5-1
CDR3aa: CASSELVSYEQYF
CDR3nt: TGCGCCAGCAGCGAGTTAGTCTCCTACGAGCAGTACTTC

abundance: NA
d_gene: NA
j_gene: TRBJ2-5
v_gene: TRBV6-1
CDR3aa: CASRLRFQETQYF
CDR3nt: TGTGCCAGCAGGCTCAGATTCCAAGAGACCCAGTACTTC

abundance: NA
d_gene: NA
j_gene: TRBJ1-3
v_gene: TRBV7-2
CDR3aa: CASSLRGRAGNTIYF
CDR3nt: TGTGCCAGCAGCTTAAGAGGGAGGGCTGGAAACACCATATATTTT

abundance: NA
d_gene: NA
j_gene: TRBJ2-1
v_gene: TRBV11-2
CDR3aa: CASSLVGRHEQFF
CDR3nt: TGTGCCAGCAGCTTAGTGGGGAGGCATGAGCAGTTCTTC

abundance: NA
d_gene: TRBD1
j_gene: TRBJ2-2
v_gene: TRBV4-1
CDR3aa: CASSRTGANTGELFF
CDR3nt: TGCGCCAGCAGCCGGACAGGGGCCAACACCGGGGAGCTGTTTTTT

abundance: NA
d_gene: NA
j_gene: TRBJ2-2
v_gene: TRBV7-3
CDR3aa: CASSPSRTGELFF
CDR3nt: TGTGCCAGCAGCCCGTCGAGGACCGGGGAGCTGTTTTTT

abundance: few
d_gene: TRBD1
j_gene: TRBJ1-2
v_gene: TRBV7-9
CDR3aa: CASSLRTGDGYTF
CDR3nt: TGTGCCAGCAGCTTGCGGACAGGGGACGGCTACACCTTC

abundance: NA
d_gene: NA
j_gene: TRBJ1-2
v_gene: TRBV6-6
CDR3aa: CASSYDRYYGYTF
CDR3nt: TGTGCCAGCAGTTACGACAGATACTATGGCTACACCTTC

abundance: NA
d_gene: TRBD1
j_gene: TRBJ1-4
v_gene: TRBV5-1
CDR3aa: CASNVGTGEKLFF
CDR3nt: TGCGCCAGCAATGTCGGGACAGGGGAAAAACTGTTTTTT

abundance: NA
d_gene: TRBD1
j_gene: TRBJ1-1
v_gene: TRBV6-1
CDR3aa: CASRSKQGESGAFF
CDR3nt: TGTGCCAGCAGAAGCAAACAGGGGGAGTCTGGAGCTTTCTTT

abundance: once
d_gene: NA
j_gene: TRBJ1-2
v_gene: TRBV6-5
CDR3aa: CASSYSGTSMYGYTF
CDR3nt: TGTGCCAGCAGTTACTCCGGGACATCCATGTATGGCTACACCTTC

abundance: NA
d_gene: TRBD1
j_gene: TRBJ1-2
v_gene: TRBV5-6
CDR3aa: CASSLAGTDLIYGYTF
CDR3nt: TGTGCCAGCAGCTTGGCGGGGACAGACCTAATCTATGGCTACACCTTC

abundance: few
d_gene: NA
j_gene: TRBJ1-1
v_gene: TRBV5-1
CDR3aa: CASTRRYRADTEAFF
CDR3nt: TGCGCCAGCACGAGACGATACAGGGCTGACACTGAAGCTTTCTTT

abundance: few
d_gene: TRBD1
j_gene: TRBJ1-5
v_gene: TRBV2
CDR3aa: CASSGGQGNNQPQHF
CDR3nt: TGTGCCAGCAGCGGGGGACAGGGCAACAATCAGCCCCAGCATTTT

abundance: NA
d_gene: TRBD1
j_gene: TRBJ1-2
v_gene: TRBV5-4
CDR3aa: CASSMNRGLDYGYTF
CDR3nt: TGTGCCAGCAGCATGAACAGGGGGCTGGACTATGGCTACACCTTC